This paragraph reports one T cell receptor (beta chain). The sample belongs to a study of blood T cell repertoires in COVID-19. Study-wide context: COVID-19 samples collected from the United States, Italy and Spain covered acute and convalescent phases. Sources were T cells, B-cell-depleted T cells, or PBMCs; the material itself was cDNA or gDNA.

TCRdb keeps only in-frame clones here, not all; method: immunoSEQ multiplex PCR. The profile covers 50,000 to 70,000 clones, with about 88% appearing a single time and approximately 17% taken by the ten largest. V shed 4 bases and J shed 3 bases, with 16 bases lying between them. This CDR3 spans 15 amino acids. The germline V gene has CDR1 MNHGY and CDR2 SAAAGT. This chain joins TRBV6-8 and TRBJ2-7; D perhaps matches TRBD1 (6 bases). The sequencing sample was made of peripheral blood. The TCR originated in a man in his 70s with active COVID-19. As DNA, the CDR3 is TGTGCCAGCAGTTCCTGGACAGTGCAGGGCTACGAGCAGTACTTC. It yields the protein CASSSWTVQGYEQYF.